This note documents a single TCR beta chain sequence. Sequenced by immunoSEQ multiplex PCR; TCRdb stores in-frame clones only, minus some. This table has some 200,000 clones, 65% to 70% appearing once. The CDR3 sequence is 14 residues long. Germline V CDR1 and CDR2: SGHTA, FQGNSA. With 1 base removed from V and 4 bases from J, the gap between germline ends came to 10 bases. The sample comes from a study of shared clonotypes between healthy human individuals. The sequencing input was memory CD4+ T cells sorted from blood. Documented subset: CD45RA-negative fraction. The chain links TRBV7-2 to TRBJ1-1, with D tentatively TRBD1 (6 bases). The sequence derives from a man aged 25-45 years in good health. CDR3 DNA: TGTGCCAGCAGCTTAGTGGGAGGGGGCACTGAAGCTTTCTTT. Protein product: CASSLVGGGTEAFF.